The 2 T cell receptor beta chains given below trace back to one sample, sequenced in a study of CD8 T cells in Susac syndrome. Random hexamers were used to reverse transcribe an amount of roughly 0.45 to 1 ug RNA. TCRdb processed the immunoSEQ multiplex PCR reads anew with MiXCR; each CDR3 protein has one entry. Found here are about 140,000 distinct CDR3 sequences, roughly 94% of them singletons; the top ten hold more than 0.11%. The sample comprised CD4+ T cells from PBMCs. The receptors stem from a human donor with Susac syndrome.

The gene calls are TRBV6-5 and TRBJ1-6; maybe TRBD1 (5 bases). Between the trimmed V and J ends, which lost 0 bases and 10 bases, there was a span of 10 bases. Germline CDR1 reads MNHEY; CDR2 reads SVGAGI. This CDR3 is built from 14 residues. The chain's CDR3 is CASSYSGDGSPLHF. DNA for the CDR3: TGTGCCAGCAGTTACTCGGGGGACGGGTCACCCCTCCACTTT.

This chain's CDR3 is CASSLGGLTDTQYF. In DNA form, the CDR3 reads TGTGCCAGCAGCTTGGGGGGCCTAACAGATACGCAGTATTTT. The V call is TRBV11-2, the J call TRBJ2-3; D tentatively reads TRBD1 or TRBD2 (6 bases each). V was cut by 3 bases and J by 3 bases, with 10 bases left in between. Germline CDR1 is SGHAT and CDR2 is FQNNGV. The CDR3 runs 14 residues.